Below are 2 T cell receptor beta chains sequenced from a single sample in a study of T cells expressing NK-cell markers. TCRdb re-called the 5' RACE reads; every CDR3 protein appears as one record, without DNA. Here the sample table reports 350,000 to 400,000 distinct CDR3 sequences. The sequencing sample was made of blood T cells: a sorted CD56 or NKG2C T cell subset, CD4+ or CD8+ T cells, or bulk PBMC T cells (not recorded which). Receptor source: a woman aged 45-65 years in good health.

The rearrangement links TRBV29-1 to TRBJ2-5; TCRdb outputs TRBD1, but without DNA this stays unchecked. Germline values: CDR1 SQVTM, CDR2 ANQGSEA. The CDR3 runs 14 residues. This CDR3 reads CSVGPPERQETQYF.

CDR3 region: CSAQLASETQYF. V is TRBV20-1 and J is TRBJ2-5; TCRdb names TRBD2, which stays unverified in the absence of DNA. The V gene's germline CDR1 is DFQATT and CDR2 SNEGSKA (reference sequence). CDR3 size: 12 residues.